This T cell receptor beta chain was documented in a study of shared clonotypes between healthy human individuals. This clone has just a few counts. There were no recent acute infections or vaccinations among the donors, who were healthy HIV-negative adults. Some clones are missing from TCRdb's copy, which holds only in-frame ones; the method was immunoSEQ multiplex PCR. The sample lists about 1.1 million clones; roughly 74% were seen once. The CDR3 loop spans 15 amino acids. The V gene lost 5 bases and the J gene lost 2 bases, with 10 bases spanning the gap. Germline assignment: CDR1 LNHDA and CDR2 SQIVND (reference sequence).

The sequence was obtained from a man aged 18 to 30 in good health. Some clones in this sample may be carry-over from other donors' samples. The chain uses TRBV19 and TRBJ2-6; D gene ambiguous. The sample was memory CD4+ T cells from PBMCs. The sample's subset: CD45RA-negative fraction. CDR3 nucleotide sequence: TGTGCCAGTAGTCCTCGGTCCACTGGGGCCAACGTCCTGACTTTC. It translates to CASSPRSTGANVLTF.